Sequencing of this TCR beta chain was carried out in a study of T cell responses to AZD1222 COVID-19 vaccine. Clones were read by immunoSEQ multiplex PCR, and TCRdb kept only the in-frame ones, dropping some. The sample records 150,000 to 180,000 clones, around 90% being singletons. The CDR3 covers 12 residues. CDR1 and CDR2 from the germline V gene are SQVTM and ANQGSEA. V was shortened by 7 bases and J by 0 bases, with 9 bases between the two germline ends. This TCR was sampled from an adult in good health. The chain has TRBV29-1 and TRBJ1-1, with D possibly being TRBD1 (5 bases). Source: peripheral blood, taken on day 0 of AZD1222 vaccination. CDR3 bases: TGCAGCGCCGGACATTTGAACACTGAAGCTTTCTTT. This codes for CSAGHLNTEAFF.